The T cell receptor (beta chain) described here comes from a study of control samples from healthy donors and cancer patients. Libraries were prepared by immunoSEQ multiplex PCR; TCRdb keeps only in-frame clonotypes and omits some of them. Of around 80,000 clones in the sample, roughly 90% were seen once. V lost 7 bases to trimming and J lost 5 bases, with 17 bases between them. The CDR3 extends over 14 amino acids. Germline V lookup: CDR1 MNHEY, CDR2 SVGAGI. What was sequenced was blood. The rearrangement uses TRBV6-5 and TRBJ1-2; no reliable D call. This TCR derives from a man in his fifties in good health. The CDR3 loop is CASISSSGNYGYTF. The CDR3 nucleotides are TGTGCCAGCATATCGTCGTCGGGGAATTATGGCTACACCTTC.